These 9 T cell receptor beta chains came from one sample sequenced in a study of shared clonotypes between healthy human individuals. Sequencing used immunoSEQ multiplex PCR; TCRdb keeps in-frame clones, though not all of them. This table holds roughly 1 million clones, 70% to 80% found once. The sequenced sample consisted of memory CD4+ T cells from PBMCs. Noted subset: CD45RA-negative fraction. These receptors came from a man between 18 and 35 years old in good health. Some clones in this sample may be carry-over from other donors' samples.

The chain uses TRBV28 and TRBJ2-2; TRBD2 agrees at 9 bases. Trimming cost V 7 bases and J 6 bases; bases outside gene matches: 9. Per germline, CDR1 MDHEN and CDR2 SYDVKM. CDR3 size: 15 residues. CDR3 loop: CASTRGGGRAGELFF. The CDR3 nucleotides read TGTGCCAGCACTCGGGGAGGCGGGAGGGCCGGGGAGCTGTTTTTT.

The rearrangement links TRBV7-2 to TRBJ2-1; TRBD2 agrees at 10 bases. Germline trimming cut 0 bases from V and 9 bases from J; bases unmatched to any gene: 5. The CDR3 consists of 15 residues. Germline-derived CDR1 and CDR2 are SGHTA and FQGNSA. The CDR3 coding sequence is TGTGCCAGCAGCTTAGCGCAGCGGGAGGGCCCTGAGCAGTTCTTC. Translating it yields CASSLAQREGPEQFF.

The chain joins TRBV7-9 to TRBJ2-1, with 7 bases lining up with TRBD2. The V gene end was trimmed by 1 base and the J gene end by 14 bases; junction bases not matched to a gene: 2. Per germline, CDR1 SEHNR and CDR2 FQNEAQ (reference sequence). The CDR3 is made up of 11 amino acids. The CDR3 nucleotides are TGTGCCAGCAGCTTAGGAGGGAGGGAGTTCTTC. Its protein is CASSLGGREFF.

The chain carries TRBV30 and TRBJ2-7, with 7 bases fitting TRBD1. This CDR3 has 14 amino acids. The ends lost 3 bases at V and 1 base at J; junction bases unmatched: 6. Germline V gene sequence: CDR1 GTSNPN, CDR2 SVGIG (reference sequence). This chain's CDR3 is CAWSRGTGSYEQYF. Written as DNA, the CDR3 is TGTGCCTGGAGCAGGGGGACGGGATCCTACGAGCAGTACTTC.

The chain employs TRBV28 and TRBJ1-1; tentatively, D is TRBD1 (6 bases). V lost 7 bases and J lost 1, with 10 bases in between. In germline, CDR1 is MDHEN, CDR2 SYDVKM. The CDR3 is 13 amino acids. This CDR3 is CASIDRRNTEAFF. DNA of the CDR3: TGTGCCAGCATAGACAGGAGGAACACTGAAGCTTTCTTT.

Remarks on this clone: Other DNA sequences of this sample code for an identical CDR3. The V gene is TRBV5-1, the J gene TRBJ2-1, with 15 bases lining up with TRBD2. Germline V lookup: CDR1 SGHRS, CDR2 YFSETQ. The CDR3 is 15 residues long. V lost 3 bases, J lost 7 bases, and 2 bases stayed unmatched. For the CDR3, the DNA is TGCGCCAGCAGCTCAGGACTAGCGGGAGGGAATGAGCAGTTCTTC. As protein: CASSSGLAGGNEQFF.

This rearrangement joins TRBV10-3 to TRBJ2-7, with TRBD2 matching over 10 bases. The germline CDR1 and CDR2 sequences are ENHRY and SYGVKD. After removal of 0 bases from V and 5 bases from J, the junction contained 4 bases not matched to a gene. The CDR3 totals 15 residues. The CDR3 nucleotides read TGTGCCATCAGTGAGTCGACGCTAGCGGGAGACGAGCAGTACTTC. The encoded protein is CAISESTLAGDEQYF.

In regard to this clone: Other nucleotide sequences from this sample produce the same CDR3. The genes are TRBV5-1 and TRBJ2-2; a possible D gene is TRBD1 (6 bases). Trimming removed 3 bases from V and 4 bases from J, with 10 bases in between. The length of the CDR3 is 14 residues. The germline V gene encodes CDR1 SGHRS and CDR2 YFSETQ. The CDR3 DNA reads as TGCGCCAGCAGCTCCGGACAGAGCACCGGGGAGCTGTTTTTT. It encodes CASSSGQSTGELFF.

The chain carries TRBV7-3 and TRBJ2-7; D is possibly TRBD2 (5 bases). CDR3 length: 13 residues. Trimming removed 5 bases at V and 9 bases at J, with 17 bases between. Germline V gives CDR1 SGHTA, CDR2 FQGTGA. CDR3 nucleotides: TGTGCCAGCAGCCTTCCGCCGCAACGGGGGCAGTACTTC. Translating gives CASSLPPQRGQYF.